The 11 T cell receptor beta chains in this list originate from one sample, sequenced in a study of OX40 agonist ivuxolimab in advanced cancers. Sequencing used immunoSEQ multiplex PCR; TCRdb keeps in-frame clones, though not all of them. The sample holds roughly 59,000 clones; 84% are singletons and the top ten take approximately 2%. Specimen: CD4+ or CD8+ T cells sorted from blood, collected in a trial of the OX40 agonist ivuxolimab. The receptors shown here come from an adult with an advanced solid tumor such as melanoma, head and neck, liver or kidney cancer.

The table lists this clone with a count of one. This chain connects TRBV7-2 to TRBJ2-7; D unresolved. V lost 4 bases to trimming and J lost 2 bases, with 18 bases between them. Germline V gene sequence: CDR1 SGHTA, CDR2 FQGNSA. The CDR3 length is 16 residues. CDR3 coding DNA: TGTGCCAGCAGCTCCGGCCCCCTCAAAATCCCCTACGAGCAGTACTTC. It is translated as CASSSGPLKIPYEQYF.

This clone came up a few times. The genes are TRBV7-2 and TRBJ1-6, with 8 bases that match TRBD1. V trimming: 6 bases; J trimming: 8 bases; junction bases outside the gene matches: 6. In germline, CDR1 is SGHTA, CDR2 FQGNSA. This CDR3 region has 14 residues. The CDR3 protein is CASSGGTGDSPLHF. CDR3 DNA sequence: TGTGCCAGCAGTGGCGGGACAGGCGATTCACCCCTCCACTTT.

The rearrangement uses TRBV28 and TRBJ2-3; TRBD2 matches 7 bases. The CDR3 runs 14 residues. The V gene's germline CDR1 is MDHEN and CDR2 SYDVKM. Germline trimming cut 5 bases from V and 4 bases from J; bases unmatched to any gene: 6. In DNA form, the CDR3 reads TGTGCCAGCAGTCCACTAGCGATTGCAGATACGCAGTATTTT. This encodes CASSPLAIADTQYF.

This sequence joins TRBV2 and TRBJ2-1; D may match TRBD1 or TRBD2 (5 bases each). Trimming shortened V by 5 bases and J by 4 bases, and 12 bases separated the two germline ends. Germline loops: CDR1 SNHLY, CDR2 FYNNEI. The CDR3 spans 14 residues. CDR3 nucleotides: TGTGCCAGCAGTCAGGGTGGGGGATACAATGAGCAGTTCTTC. Residues: CASSQGGGYNEQFF.

This clone was recorded once. The rearrangement links TRBV11-1 to TRBJ2-6; D not certain. This CDR3 region has 15 residues. V dropped 3 bases and J dropped 2 bases, with 8 bases sitting between them. Germline CDR1 SGHAT, CDR2 FQDESV (reference sequence). Here the CDR3 reads CASSFGQAGANVLTF. For the CDR3, the DNA is TGTGCCAGCAGCTTCGGGCAGGCTGGGGCCAACGTCCTGACTTTC. The full variable domain, completed using reference TRBV11-1 and TRBJ2-6, is EAEVAQSPRYKITEKSQAVAFWCDPISGHATLYWYRQILGQGPELLVQFQDESVVDDSQLPKDRFSAERLKGVDSTLKIQPAELGDSAMYLCASSFGQAGANVLTFGAGSRLTVL.

The chain links TRBV10-3 to TRBJ1-1; possible D gene TRBD1, 6 bases. There are 13 residues in the CDR3. Germline CDR1 is ENHRY and CDR2 is SYGVKD. The V end was cut by 8 bases, the J end by 0 bases, with 10 bases between. CDR3 amino acids: CAIGWTVNTEAFF. Here the CDR3 DNA reads TGTGCCATCGGATGGACAGTGAACACTGAAGCTTTCTTT.

The chain employs TRBV19 and TRBJ2-5, with TRBD1 identical over 9 bases. The CDR3 has 15 amino acids. The germline V gene encodes CDR1 LNHDA and CDR2 SQIVND (reference sequence). The ends lost 8 bases at V and 4 bases at J; junction bases unmatched: 11. The chain's CDR3 is CASSRDRDPGETQYF. CDR3 nucleotide sequence: TGTGCCAGTTCCCGGGACAGGGATCCGGGAGAGACCCAGTACTTC. The full variable domain, rest sourced from reference TRBV19 and TRBJ2-5, is DGGITQSPKYLFRKEGQNVTLSCEQNLNHDAMYWYRQDPGQGLRLIYYSQIVNDFQKGDIAEGYSVSREKKESFPLTVTSAQKNPTAFYLCASSRDRDPGETQYFGPGTRLLVL.

The J gene is TRBJ1-1, the V gene TRBV5-1; D ambiguous. Trimming cost V 0 bases and J 0 bases, with 6 bases left between them. Germline CDR1 is SGHRS and CDR2 is YFSETQ. The CDR3 totals 14 residues. The CDR3 DNA follows: TGCGCCAGCAGCTTGGTAGGGATGAACACTGAAGCTTTCTTT. Protein product: CASSLVGMNTEAFF.

The V gene is TRBV11-1, the J gene TRBJ1-2; no firm D call. The CDR3 length is 13 residues. Germline loops: CDR1 SGHAT, CDR2 FQDESV (reference sequence). Trimming removed 3 bases from V and 4 bases from J, with 9 bases in between. CDR3 nucleotide sequence: TGTGCCAGCAGCTTGGACCGGGGCTATGGCTACACCTTC. Amino acid sequence: CASSLDRGYGYTF. Drawing the rest from reference TRBV11-1 and TRBJ1-2, the complete variable domain is EAEVAQSPRYKITEKSQAVAFWCDPISGHATLYWYRQILGQGPELLVQFQDESVVDDSQLPKDRFSAERLKGVDSTLKIQPAELGDSAMYLCASSLDRGYGYTFGSGTRLTVV.

This chain links TRBV9 with TRBJ1-2; D call uncertain. CDR3 length equals 13 residues. V lost 4 bases and J lost 5, with 12 bases in between. Germline V lookup: CDR1 SGDLS, CDR2 YYNGEE. CDR3 coding DNA: TGTGCCAGCAGCCCATCAGAGGGATATGGCTACACCTTC. This translates into CASSPSEGYGYTF.

V and J are TRBV5-1 and TRBJ2-3; TRBD2 agrees at 7 bases. CDR3 size: 17 residues. After removal of 4 bases from V and 2 bases from J, the junction contained 13 bases not matched to a gene. Germline lookup yields CDR1 SGHRS and CDR2 YFSETQ. The DNA of the CDR3 is TGCGCCAGCAGCCCCGGGACTACGATTTCTTTCACAGATACGCAGTATTTT. It yields the protein CASSPGTTISFTDTQYF.